Sequencing of this TCR beta chain was carried out in a study of cytomegalovirus exposure and HLA in healthy donors. About the research overall: Early on, a data release was issued that held 80 million or so unique TCRs from HLA-typed donors.

Germline V gives CDR1 WSHSY, CDR2 SAAADI. J gave up 7 bases and V 4 bases, and 11 bases lay outside the gene matches. This CDR3 is built from 15 residues. Study-wide findings and caveats: Analysis performed later found about 18,000 TCR beta sequences associated with HLA alleles at 0.05 false discovery rate.

On this clone: Its antigen is as yet unknown.

13 Jbeta primers and 60 Vbeta primers were used for the PCR. TCRdb's copy holds only in-frame clones and misses some; the assay was immunoSEQ multiplex PCR. This table holds approximately 130,000 clones, over 75% found once. V gene TRBV10-2 combines with J gene TRBJ2-7, with TRBD1 matching over 9 bases. The sequence came from a middle-aged man in good health and CMV-seronegative. Sample: PBMCs. The CDR3, as DNA: TGCGCCAGCAGTGGACCGGGACAGGGCGACAGGGAGCAGTACTTC. This gives the protein CASSGPGQGDREQYF.